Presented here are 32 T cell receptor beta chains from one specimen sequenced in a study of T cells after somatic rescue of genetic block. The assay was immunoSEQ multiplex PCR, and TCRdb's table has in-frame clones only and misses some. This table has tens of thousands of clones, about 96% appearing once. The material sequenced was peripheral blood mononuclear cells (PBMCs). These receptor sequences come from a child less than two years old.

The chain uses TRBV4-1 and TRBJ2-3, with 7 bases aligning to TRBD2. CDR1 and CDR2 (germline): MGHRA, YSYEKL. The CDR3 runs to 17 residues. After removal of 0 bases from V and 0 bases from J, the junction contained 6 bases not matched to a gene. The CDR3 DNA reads TGCGCCAGCAGCCAAGATCGGCTAGCGGCTAGCACAGATACGCAGTATTTT. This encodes CASSQDRLAASTDTQYF.

CDR3 DNA sequence: TGCGCCAGCAGCCAAGATTGGTTATCACCCGAGCAGTACTTC. This codes for CASSQDWLSPEQYF. The chain is built from TRBV4-3 and TRBJ2-7; no definite D call. The CDR3 contains 14 residues. The V gene lost 0 bases and the J gene lost 6 bases, with 12 bases spanning the gap. Germline CDR1 reads LGHNA; CDR2 reads YSLEER.

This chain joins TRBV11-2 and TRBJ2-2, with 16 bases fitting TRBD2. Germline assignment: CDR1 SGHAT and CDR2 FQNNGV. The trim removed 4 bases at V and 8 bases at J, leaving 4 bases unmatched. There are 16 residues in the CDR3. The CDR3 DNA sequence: TGTGCCAGCAGCTCGGGACTAGCGGGAGGGGTGGGGGAGCTGTTTTTT. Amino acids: CASSSGLAGGVGELFF. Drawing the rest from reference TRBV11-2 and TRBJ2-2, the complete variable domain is EAGVAQSPRYKIIEKRQSVAFWCNPISGHATLYWYQQILGQGPKLLIQFQNNGVVDDSQLPKDRFSAERLKGVDSTLKIQPAKLEDSAVYLCASSSGLAGGVGELFFGEGSRLTVL.

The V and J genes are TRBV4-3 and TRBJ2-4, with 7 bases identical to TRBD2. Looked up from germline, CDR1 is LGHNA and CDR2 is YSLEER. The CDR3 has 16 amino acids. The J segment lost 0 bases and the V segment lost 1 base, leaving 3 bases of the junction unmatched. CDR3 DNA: TGCGCCAGCAGCCAAGTGTTAGCGGGAGCCAAAAACATTCAGTACTTC. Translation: CASSQVLAGAKNIQYF.

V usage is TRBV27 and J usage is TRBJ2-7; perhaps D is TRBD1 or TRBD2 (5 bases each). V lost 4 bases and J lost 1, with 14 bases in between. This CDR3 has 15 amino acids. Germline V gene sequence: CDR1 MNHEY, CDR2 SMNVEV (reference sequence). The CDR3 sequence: CASSSSRDGSYEQYF. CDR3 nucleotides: TGTGCCAGCAGTTCGTCACGGGACGGTTCCTACGAGCAGTACTTC.

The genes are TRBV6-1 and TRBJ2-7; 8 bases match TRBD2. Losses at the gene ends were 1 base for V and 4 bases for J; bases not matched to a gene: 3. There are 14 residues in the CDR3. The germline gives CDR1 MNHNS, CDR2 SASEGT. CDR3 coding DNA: TGTGCCAGCAGTGAAGGAGTAGCGGGGTACGAGCAGTACTTC. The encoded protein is CASSEGVAGYEQYF.

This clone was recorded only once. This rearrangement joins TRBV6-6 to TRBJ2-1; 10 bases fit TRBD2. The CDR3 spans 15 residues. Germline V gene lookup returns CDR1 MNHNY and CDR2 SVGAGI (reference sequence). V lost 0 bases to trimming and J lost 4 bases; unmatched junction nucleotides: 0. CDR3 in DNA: TGTGCCAGCAGTTACTCTAGCGGGAGGTACAATGAGCAGTTCTTC. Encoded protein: CASSYSSGRYNEQFF.

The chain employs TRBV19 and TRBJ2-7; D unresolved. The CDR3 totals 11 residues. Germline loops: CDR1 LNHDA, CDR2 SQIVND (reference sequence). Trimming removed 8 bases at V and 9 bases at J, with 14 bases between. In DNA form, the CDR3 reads TGTGCCAGTGAAAAGGCGAACGGGCAGTACTTC. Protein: CASEKANGQYF.

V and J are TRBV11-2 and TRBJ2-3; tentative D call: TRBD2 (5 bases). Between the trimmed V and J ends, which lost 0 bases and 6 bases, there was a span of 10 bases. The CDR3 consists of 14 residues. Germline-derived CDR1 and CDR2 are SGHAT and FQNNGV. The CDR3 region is CASSLEWRGDTQYF. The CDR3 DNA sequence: TGTGCCAGCAGCTTAGAATGGAGAGGGGATACGCAGTATTTT.

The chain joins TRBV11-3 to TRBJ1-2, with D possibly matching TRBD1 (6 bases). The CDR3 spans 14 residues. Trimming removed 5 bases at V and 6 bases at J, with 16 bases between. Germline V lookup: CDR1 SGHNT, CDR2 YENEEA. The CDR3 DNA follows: TGTGCCAGCAGCCGCCCAGGGGCGGCGGATGGCTACACCTTC. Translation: CASSRPGAADGYTF.

The CDR3 spells CASTRTSGSWGADTQYF. The CDR3 DNA sequence: TGTGCCAGCACCCGGACTAGCGGGAGCTGGGGGGCAGATACGCAGTATTTT. The rearrangement links TRBV7-9 to TRBJ2-3, with TRBD2 identical over 13 bases. Germline V CDR1 and CDR2: SEHNR, FQNEAQ (reference sequence). This CDR3 has 17 amino acids. The J segment lost 4 bases and the V segment lost 7 bases, leaving 11 bases of the junction unmatched. The full variable domain, in which reference TRBV7-9 and TRBJ2-3 provide the parts outside the CDR3, is DTGVSQNPRHKITKRGQNVTFRCDPISEHNRLYWYRQTLGQGPEFLTYFQNEAQLEKSRLLSDRFSAERPKGSFSTLEIQRTEQGDSAMYLCASTRTSGSWGADTQYFGPGTRLTVL.

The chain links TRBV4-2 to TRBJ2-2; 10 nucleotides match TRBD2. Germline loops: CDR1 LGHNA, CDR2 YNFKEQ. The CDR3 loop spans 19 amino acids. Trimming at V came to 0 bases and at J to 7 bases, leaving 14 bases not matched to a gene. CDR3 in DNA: TGTGCCAGCAGCCAAGAACGTTTAGGGCTAGCGGGAGCGGGCGGGGAGCTGTTTTTT. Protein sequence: CASSQERLGLAGAGGELFF.

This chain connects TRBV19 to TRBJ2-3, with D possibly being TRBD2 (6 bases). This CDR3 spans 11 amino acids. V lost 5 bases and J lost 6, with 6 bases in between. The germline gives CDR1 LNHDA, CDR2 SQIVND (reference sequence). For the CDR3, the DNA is TGTGCCAGTAGTGGGGGGGATACGCAGTATTTT. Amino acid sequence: CASSGGDTQYF.

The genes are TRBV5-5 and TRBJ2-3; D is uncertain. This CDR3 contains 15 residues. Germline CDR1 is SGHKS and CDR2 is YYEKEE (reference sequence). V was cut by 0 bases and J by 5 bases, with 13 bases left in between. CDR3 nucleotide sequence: TGTGCCAGCAGCTTGGTAATGGGGATGGGAGATACGCAGTATTTT. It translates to CASSLVMGMGDTQYF.

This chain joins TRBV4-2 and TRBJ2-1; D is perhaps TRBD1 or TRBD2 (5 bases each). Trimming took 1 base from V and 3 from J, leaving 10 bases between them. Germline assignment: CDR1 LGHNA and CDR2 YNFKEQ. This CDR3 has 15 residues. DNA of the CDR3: TGTGCCAGCAGCCAAGGGGGGAGCTTCTACAATGAGCAGTTCTTC. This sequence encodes CASSQGGSFYNEQFF.

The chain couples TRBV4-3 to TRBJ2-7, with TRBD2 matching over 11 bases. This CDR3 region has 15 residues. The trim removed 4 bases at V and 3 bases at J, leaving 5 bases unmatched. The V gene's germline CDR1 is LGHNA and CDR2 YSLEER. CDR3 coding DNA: TGCGCCAGCAGCCGACCCGGGACTAGCGGCTACGAGCAGTACTTC. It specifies CASSRPGTSGYEQYF.

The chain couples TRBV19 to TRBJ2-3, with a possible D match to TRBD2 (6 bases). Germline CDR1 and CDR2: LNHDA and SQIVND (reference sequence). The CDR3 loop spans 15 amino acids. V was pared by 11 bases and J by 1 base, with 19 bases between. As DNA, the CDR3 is TGTGCCCACTACCCCCTAGCGACCCGCACAGATACGCAGTATTTT. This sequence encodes CAHYPLATRTDTQYF.

The CDR3 protein is CASSIGGGSYEQYF. In DNA, the CDR3 is TGTGCCAGTAGTATAGGTGGGGGATCCTACGAGCAGTACTTC. The chain recombines TRBV19 with TRBJ2-5; either TRBD1 or TRBD2 may supply D (5 bases each). The end of the DNA is better explained by TRBJ2-7, so the J call may be wrong. The CDR3 extends over 14 amino acids. Germline V gives CDR1 LNHDA, CDR2 SQIVND (reference sequence).

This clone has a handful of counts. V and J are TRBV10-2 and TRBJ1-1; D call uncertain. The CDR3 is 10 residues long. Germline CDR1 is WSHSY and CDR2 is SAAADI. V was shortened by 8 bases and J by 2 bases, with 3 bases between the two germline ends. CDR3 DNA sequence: TGCGCCAGCGGCAACACTGAAGCTTTCTTT. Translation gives CASGNTEAFF.

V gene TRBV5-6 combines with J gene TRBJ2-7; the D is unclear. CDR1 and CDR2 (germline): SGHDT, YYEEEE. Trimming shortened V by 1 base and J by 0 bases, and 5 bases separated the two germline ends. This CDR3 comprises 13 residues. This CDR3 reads CASSLTASYEQYF. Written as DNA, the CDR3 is TGTGCCAGCAGCTTGACAGCCTCCTACGAGCAGTACTTC.

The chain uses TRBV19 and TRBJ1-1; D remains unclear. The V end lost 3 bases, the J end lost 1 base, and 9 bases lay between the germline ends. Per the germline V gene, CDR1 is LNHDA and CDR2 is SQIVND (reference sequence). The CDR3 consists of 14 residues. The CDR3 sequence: CASSMRWGNTEAFF. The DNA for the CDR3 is TGTGCCAGTAGTATGAGGTGGGGGAACACTGAAGCTTTCTTT.

As DNA, the CDR3 is TGTGCCAGCAGTTACCTCGGTTGGGCGGGCACAGATACGCAGTATTTT. Translated: CASSYLGWAGTDTQYF. The V gene is TRBV6-5, the J gene TRBJ2-3; D is uncertain. Per the germline V gene, CDR1 is MNHEY and CDR2 is SVGAGI. V was pared by 2 bases and J by 1 base, with 13 bases between. There are 16 residues in the CDR3.

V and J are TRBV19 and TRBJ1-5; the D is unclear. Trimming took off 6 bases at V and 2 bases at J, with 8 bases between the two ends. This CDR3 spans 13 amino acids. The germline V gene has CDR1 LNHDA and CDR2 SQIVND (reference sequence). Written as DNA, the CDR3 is TGTGCCAGTAGCCTAGACGGCAATCAGCCCCAGCATTTT. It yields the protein CASSLDGNQPQHF.

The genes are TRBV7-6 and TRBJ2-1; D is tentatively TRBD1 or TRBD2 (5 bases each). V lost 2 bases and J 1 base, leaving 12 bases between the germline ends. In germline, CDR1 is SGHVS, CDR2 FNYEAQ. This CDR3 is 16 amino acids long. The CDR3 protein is CASSLPPGPSYNEQFF. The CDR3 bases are TGTGCCAGCAGCTTACCCCCGGGGCCTTCCTACAATGAGCAGTTCTTC.

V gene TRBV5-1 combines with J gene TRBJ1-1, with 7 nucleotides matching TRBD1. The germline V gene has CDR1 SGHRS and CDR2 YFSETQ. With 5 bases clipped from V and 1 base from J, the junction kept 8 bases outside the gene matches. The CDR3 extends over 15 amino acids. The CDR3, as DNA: TGCGCCAGCAGACCAGACAGGGATGAGAACACTGAAGCTTTCTTT. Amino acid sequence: CASRPDRDENTEAFF.

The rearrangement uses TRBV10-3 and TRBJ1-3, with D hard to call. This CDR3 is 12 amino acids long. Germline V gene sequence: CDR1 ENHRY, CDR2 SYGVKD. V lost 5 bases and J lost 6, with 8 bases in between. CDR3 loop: CAISPTENTIYF. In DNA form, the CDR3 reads TGTGCCATCAGTCCGACGGAAAACACCATATATTTT.

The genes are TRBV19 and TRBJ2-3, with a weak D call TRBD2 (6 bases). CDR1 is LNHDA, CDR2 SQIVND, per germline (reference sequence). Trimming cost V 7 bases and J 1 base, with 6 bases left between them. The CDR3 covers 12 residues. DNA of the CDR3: TGTGCCAGTACGGGGGGCACAGATACGCAGTATTTT. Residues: CASTGGTDTQYF.

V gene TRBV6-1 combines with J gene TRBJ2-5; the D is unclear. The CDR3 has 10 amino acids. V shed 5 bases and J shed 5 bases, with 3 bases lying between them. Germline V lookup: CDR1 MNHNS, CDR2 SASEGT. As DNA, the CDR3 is TGTGCCAGCAGTTGGGAGACCCAGTACTTC. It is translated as CASSWETQYF.

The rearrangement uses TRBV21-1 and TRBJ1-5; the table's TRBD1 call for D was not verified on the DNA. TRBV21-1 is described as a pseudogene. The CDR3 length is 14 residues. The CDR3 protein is CASSNGQGNQPQHF. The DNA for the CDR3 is TGTGCCAGCAGCAACGGACAGGGCAATCAGCCCCAGCATTTT.

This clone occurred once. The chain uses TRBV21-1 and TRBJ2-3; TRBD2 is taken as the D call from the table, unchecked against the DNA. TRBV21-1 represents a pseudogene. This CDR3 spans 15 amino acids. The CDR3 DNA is TGTGCCAGCAGCAAAGGCGTGGGGGGTACAGATACGCAGTATTTT. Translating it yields CASSKGVGGTDTQYF.

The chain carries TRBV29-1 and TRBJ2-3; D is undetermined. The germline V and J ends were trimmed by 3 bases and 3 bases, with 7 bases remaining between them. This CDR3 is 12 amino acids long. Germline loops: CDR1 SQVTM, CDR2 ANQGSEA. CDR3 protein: CSVEPWTDTQYF. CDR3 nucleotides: TGCAGCGTTGAGCCGTGGACAGATACGCAGTATTTT.

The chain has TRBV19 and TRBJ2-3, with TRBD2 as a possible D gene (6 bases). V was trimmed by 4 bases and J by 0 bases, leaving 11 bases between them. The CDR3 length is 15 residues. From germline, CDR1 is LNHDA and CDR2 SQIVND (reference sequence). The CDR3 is CASSTSGYSTDTQYF. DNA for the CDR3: TGTGCCAGTAGTACCAGCGGGTATAGCACAGATACGCAGTATTTT.